This is a list of T cell receptor beta chains from one sample in a study of beta chain features in type 1 diabetes. Produced via immunoSEQ multiplex PCR; TCRdb's table is partial and in-frame only. The top ten clones hold more than 1.1% of a sample with about 140,000 clones, 6.9% of them seen once. What was sequenced was central memory CD4+ T cells from blood. These receptors all come from a woman under 40 in good health. The CDR3 runs from the conserved cysteine through the conserved F or W. Fields, in order: V gene, J gene, CDR3 protein.

TRBV15	TRBJ2-7	CATSRGRGYEQYF
TRBV7-9	TRBJ1-2	CASRLHSDRGNYGYTF
TRBV28	TRBJ1-5	CASSDWTGPRGNQPQHF
TRBV27	TRBJ1-2	CASSPTQVYGYTF
TRBV14	TRBJ1-4	CASSHAGRGEKLFF
TRBV6-5	TRBJ2-7	CASSYAGLAGALEQYF
TRBV27	TRBJ2-4	CASTLVGQGAAKNIQYF
TRBV5-4	TRBJ1-2	CASSQGQDYGYTF
TRBV9	TRBJ2-1	CASSVLGRGSYNEQFF
TRBV4-3	TRBJ1-2	CASSQESGFYGYTF
TRBV4-2	TRBJ1-1	CASSQASQGTEAFF
TRBV7-2	TRBJ1-5	CASSPQDIQPQHF
TRBV28	TRBJ2-7	CASSRPGQGLHEQYF
TRBV13	TRBJ2-5	CASSLRTGARGEETQYF
TRBV7-3	TRBJ2-3	CASSLFTSGSTDTQYF
TRBV9	TRBJ2-3	CASSPRHGSPPDTQYF
TRBV2	TRBJ2-2	CASSAASRGSGELFF
TRBV7-2	TRBJ2-5	CASSPGTSGNQETQYF
TRBV10-3	TRBJ2-1	CAIRQTDYNEQFF
TRBV28	TRBJ1-2	CASSLDGLTGDGYTF
TRBV9	TRBJ2-3	CASSYSGSADTQYF